This is a list of T cell receptor beta chains from one sample in a study of tumor-infiltrating lymphocytes in localized non-small cell lung cancer. TCRdb keeps only in-frame clones here, not all; method: immunoSEQ multiplex PCR. The sample holds about 23,000 clones; less than 70% are singletons and the top ten take about 14%. Sequenced: lung tumor tissue. These receptors all come from a human donor with non-small cell lung cancer. Each CDR3 is given with its conserved first and last residue. D genes are given only for firm matches. Some rows have no size entry. The others give once, few or many, or a class for an expanded clone.

D: TRBD2
V: TRBV5-1
J: TRBJ2-1
size: NA
DNA: TGCGCCAGCAGCCCCCAGGGAACGGGAGGGCTCAATGAGCAGTTCTTC
CDR3: CASSPQGTGGLNEQFF

D: TRBD1
V: TRBV18
J: TRBJ2-2
size: NA
DNA: TGTGCCAGCTCACCGACAGGGGGCAACACCGGGGAGCTGTTTTTT
CDR3: CASSPTGGNTGELFF

D: TRBD1
V: TRBV30
J: TRBJ1-1
size: NA
DNA: TGTGCCAGTAGTATCGGACCAGGGGGCACTGAAGCTTTCTTT
CDR3: CASSIGPGGTEAFF

D: NA
V: TRBV27
J: TRBJ2-7
size: NA
DNA: TGTGCCAGCAGAACCACTAGCTACGAGCAGTACTTC
CDR3: CASRTTSYEQYF

D: NA
V: TRBV4-3
J: TRBJ2-7
size: NA
DNA: TGCGCCAGCAGCCAAGAGGGCTCCGGGGGAGTCTTGTACTTC
CDR3: CASSQEGSGGVLYF

D: NA
V: TRBV18
J: TRBJ2-5
size: NA
DNA: TGTGCCAGCTCATCGGGCGGAACTAGCCAAGAGACCCAGTACTTC
CDR3: CASSSGGTSQETQYF

D: NA
V: TRBV29-1
J: TRBJ2-5
size: NA
DNA: TGCAGTTGGATGAGACTGGAGACCCAGTACTTC
CDR3: CSWMRLETQYF

D: NA
V: TRBV9
J: TRBJ1-1
size: NA
DNA: TGTGCCAGCAGCCCCCGGGGGAATATGAACACTGAAGCTTTCTTT
CDR3: CASSPRGNMNTEAFF

D: NA
V: TRBV27
J: TRBJ1-1
size: few
DNA: TGTGCCAGCAGTTTACAGGGCCTAAACACTGAAGCTTTCTTT
CDR3: CASSLQGLNTEAFF

D: NA
V: TRBV4-3
J: TRBJ2-2
size: NA
DNA: TGCGCCAGCAGCCAAGGGGCCCGCACGGACACCGGGGAGCTGTTTTTT
CDR3: CASSQGARTDTGELFF

D: NA
V: TRBV4-1
J: TRBJ1-2
size: NA
DNA: TGCGCCAGCAGCGCAGGGTTTTCCGCTAACTATGGCTACACCTTC
CDR3: CASSAGFSANYGYTF

D: NA
V: TRBV18
J: TRBJ1-3
size: NA
DNA: TGTGCCAGCTCACCAGGAGCAGGGGCTGGTGGAAACACCATATATTTT
CDR3: CASSPGAGAGGNTIYF

D: TRBD1
V: TRBV29-1
J: TRBJ2-7
size: NA
DNA: TGCAGCGTTATAATAACCTACAGGGGATACGAGCAGTACTTC
CDR3: CSVIITYRGYEQYF

D: TRBD1
V: TRBV27
J: TRBJ1-2
size: NA
DNA: TGTGCCAGCAGCGACAGGGCTCACGGCTACACCTTC
CDR3: CASSDRAHGYTF

D: NA
V: TRBV9
J: TRBJ2-2
size: NA
DNA: TGTGCCAGCAGCACCCGACAGTTCACCGGGGAGCTGTTTTTT
CDR3: CASSTRQFTGELFF

D: NA
V: TRBV7-9
J: TRBJ2-1
size: NA
DNA: TGTGCCAGCAGCTTAGTTGGCGGGGCGGACAATGAGCAGTTCTTC
CDR3: CASSLVGGADNEQFF

D: NA
V: TRBV7-9
J: TRBJ2-3
size: NA
DNA: TGTGCCAGCAGCCCTCTCCCAGGGGAAGCAGATACGCAGTATTTT
CDR3: CASSPLPGEADTQYF